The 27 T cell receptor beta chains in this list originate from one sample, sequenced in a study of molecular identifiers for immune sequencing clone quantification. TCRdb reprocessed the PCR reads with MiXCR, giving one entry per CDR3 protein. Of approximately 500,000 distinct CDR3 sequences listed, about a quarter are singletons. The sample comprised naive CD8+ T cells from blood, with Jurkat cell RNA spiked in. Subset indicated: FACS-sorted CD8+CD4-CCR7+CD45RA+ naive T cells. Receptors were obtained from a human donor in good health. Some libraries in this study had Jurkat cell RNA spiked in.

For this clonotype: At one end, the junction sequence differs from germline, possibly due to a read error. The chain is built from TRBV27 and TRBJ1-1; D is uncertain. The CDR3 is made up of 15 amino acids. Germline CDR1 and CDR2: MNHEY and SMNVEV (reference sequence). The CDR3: CARSLVARSNTEAFF. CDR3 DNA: TGTGCCCGCAGTTTAGTTGCCAGGTCGAACACTGAAGCTTTCTTT.

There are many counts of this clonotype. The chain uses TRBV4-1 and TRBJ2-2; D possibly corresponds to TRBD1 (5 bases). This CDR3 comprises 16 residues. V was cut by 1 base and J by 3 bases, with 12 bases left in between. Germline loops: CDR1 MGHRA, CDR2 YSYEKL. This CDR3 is CASSQGWGFDTGELFF. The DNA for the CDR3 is TGCGCCAGCAGCCAAGGGTGGGGCTTTGACACCGGGGAGCTGTTTTTT.

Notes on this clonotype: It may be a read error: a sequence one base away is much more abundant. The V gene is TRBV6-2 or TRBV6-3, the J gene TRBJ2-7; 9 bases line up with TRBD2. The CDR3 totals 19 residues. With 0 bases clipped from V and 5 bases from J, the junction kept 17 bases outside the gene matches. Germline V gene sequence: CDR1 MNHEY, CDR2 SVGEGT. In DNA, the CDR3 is TGTGCCAGCAGTTACTCTACGGCCCTGTTGCGGGAGGGGGGCCACGAGCAGTACTTC. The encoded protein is CASSYSTALLREGGHEQYF.

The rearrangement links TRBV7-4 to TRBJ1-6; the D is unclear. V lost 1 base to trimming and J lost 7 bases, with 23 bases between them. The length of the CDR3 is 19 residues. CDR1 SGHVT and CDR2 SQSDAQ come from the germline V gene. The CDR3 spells CASSLEGGRPGHSNSPLHF. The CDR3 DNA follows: TGTGCCAGCAGCTTAGAGGGAGGTCGTCCAGGCCATTCAAATTCACCCCTCCACTTT.

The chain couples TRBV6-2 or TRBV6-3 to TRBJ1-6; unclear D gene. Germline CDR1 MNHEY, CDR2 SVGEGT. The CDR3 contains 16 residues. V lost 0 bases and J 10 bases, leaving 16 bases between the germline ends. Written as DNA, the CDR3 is TGTGCCAGCAGTTACTCGGGCAGGCCCGTGATGTCACCCCTCCACTTT. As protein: CASSYSGRPVMSPLHF.

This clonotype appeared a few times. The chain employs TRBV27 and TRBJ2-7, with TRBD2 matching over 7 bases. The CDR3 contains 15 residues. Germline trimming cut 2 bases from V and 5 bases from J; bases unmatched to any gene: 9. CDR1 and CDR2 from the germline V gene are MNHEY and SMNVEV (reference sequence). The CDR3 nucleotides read TGTGCCAGCAGTTTACTTCTGCGGGAGAGCCACGAGCAGTACTTC. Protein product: CASSLLLRESHEQYF.

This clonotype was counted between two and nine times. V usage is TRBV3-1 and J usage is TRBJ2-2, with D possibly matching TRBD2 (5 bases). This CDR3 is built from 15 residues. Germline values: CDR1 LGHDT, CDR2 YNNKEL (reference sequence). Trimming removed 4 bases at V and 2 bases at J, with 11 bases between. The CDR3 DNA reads TGTGCCAGCAGCCCGGGGAGCCCAAACACCGGGGAGCTGTTTTTT. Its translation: CASSPGSPNTGELFF.

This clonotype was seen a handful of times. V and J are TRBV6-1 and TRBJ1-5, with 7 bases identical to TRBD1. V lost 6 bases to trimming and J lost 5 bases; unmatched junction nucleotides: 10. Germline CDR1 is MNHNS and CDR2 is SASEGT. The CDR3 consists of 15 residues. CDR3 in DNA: TGTGCCAGCAGCGACGGGGCAGGGGGTTATCAGCCCCAGCATTTT. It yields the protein CASSDGAGGYQPQHF.

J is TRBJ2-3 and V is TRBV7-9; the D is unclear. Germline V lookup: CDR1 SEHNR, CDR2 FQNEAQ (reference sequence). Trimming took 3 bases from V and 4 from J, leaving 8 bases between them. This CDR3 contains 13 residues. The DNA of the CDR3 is TGTGCCAGCAGCTTTTCTGAATCAGATACGCAGTATTTT. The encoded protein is CASSFSESDTQYF.

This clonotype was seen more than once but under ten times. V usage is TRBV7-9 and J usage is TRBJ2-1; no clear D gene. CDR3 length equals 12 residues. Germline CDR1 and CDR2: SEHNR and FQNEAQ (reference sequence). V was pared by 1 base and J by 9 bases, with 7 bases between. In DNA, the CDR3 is TGTGCCAGCAGCTTAGGACCGGGTGAGCAGTTCTTC. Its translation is CASSLGPGEQFF.

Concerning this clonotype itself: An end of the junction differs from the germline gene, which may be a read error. The DNA for the CDR3 is TGTGCCAGCAGCTTGATGAACACTGTAGCTTTCTTT. Its translation is CASSLMNTVAFF. The J gene is TRBJ1-1, the V gene TRBV5-6; D not resolved. This CDR3 is built from 12 residues. In germline, CDR1 is SGHDT, CDR2 YYEEEE. The variable domain in full, with the rest retrieved from reference TRBV5-6 and TRBJ1-1, is DAGVTQSPTHLIKTRGQQVTLRCSPKSGHDTVSWYQQALGQGPQFIFQYYEEEERQRGNFPDRFSGHQFPNYSSELNVNALLLGDSALYLCASSLMNTVAFFGQGTRLTVV.

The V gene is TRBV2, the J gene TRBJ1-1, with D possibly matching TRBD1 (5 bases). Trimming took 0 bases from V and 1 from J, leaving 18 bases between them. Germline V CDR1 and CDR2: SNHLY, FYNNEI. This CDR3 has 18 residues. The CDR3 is CASSEAGGAKLGNTEAFF. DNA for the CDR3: TGTGCCAGCAGTGAAGCAGGAGGGGCTAAACTCGGGAACACTGAAGCTTTCTTT.

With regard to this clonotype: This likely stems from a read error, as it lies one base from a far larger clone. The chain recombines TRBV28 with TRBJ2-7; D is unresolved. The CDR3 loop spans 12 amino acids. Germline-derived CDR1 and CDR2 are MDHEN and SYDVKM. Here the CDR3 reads CASSLSPYEQHF. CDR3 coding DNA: TGTGCCAGCAGTTTAAGCCCCTACGAGCAGCACTTC.

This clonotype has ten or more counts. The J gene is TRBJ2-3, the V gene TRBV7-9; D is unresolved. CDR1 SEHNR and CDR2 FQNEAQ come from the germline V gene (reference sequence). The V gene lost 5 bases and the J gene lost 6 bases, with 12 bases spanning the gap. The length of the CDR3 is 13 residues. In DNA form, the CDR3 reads TGTGCCAGCAGCCCCCAAACCCGTGATACGCAGTATTTT. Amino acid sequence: CASSPQTRDTQYF.

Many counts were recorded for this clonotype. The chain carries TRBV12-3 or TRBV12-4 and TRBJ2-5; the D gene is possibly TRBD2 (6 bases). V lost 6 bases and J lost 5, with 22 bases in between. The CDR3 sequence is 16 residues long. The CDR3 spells CASSRGSGWPFETQYF. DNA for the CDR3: TGTGCCAGCAGCCGAGGGAGCGGGTGGCCATTTGAGACCCAGTACTTC.

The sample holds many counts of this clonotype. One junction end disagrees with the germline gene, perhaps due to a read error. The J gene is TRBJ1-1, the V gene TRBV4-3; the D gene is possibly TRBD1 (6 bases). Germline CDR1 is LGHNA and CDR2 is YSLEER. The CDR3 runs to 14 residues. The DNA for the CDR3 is TGTGCCAGCAGCCAGGACAGCATGAACACTGAAGCTTTCTTT. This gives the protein CASSQDSMNTEAFF.

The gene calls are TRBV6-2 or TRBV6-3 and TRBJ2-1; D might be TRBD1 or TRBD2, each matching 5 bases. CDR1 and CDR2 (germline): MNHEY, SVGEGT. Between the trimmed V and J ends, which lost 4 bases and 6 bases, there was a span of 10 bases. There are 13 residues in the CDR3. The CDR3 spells CASSLLGPNEQFF. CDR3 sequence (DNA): TGTGCCAGCAGTTTATTGGGACCCAATGAGCAGTTCTTC.

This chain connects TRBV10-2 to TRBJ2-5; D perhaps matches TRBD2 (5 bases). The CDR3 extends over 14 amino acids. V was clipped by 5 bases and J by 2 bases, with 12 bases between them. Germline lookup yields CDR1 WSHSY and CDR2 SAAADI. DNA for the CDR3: TGCGCCAGCAGTACGGACTCGTTTCAAGAGACCCAGTACTTC. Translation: CASSTDSFQETQYF.

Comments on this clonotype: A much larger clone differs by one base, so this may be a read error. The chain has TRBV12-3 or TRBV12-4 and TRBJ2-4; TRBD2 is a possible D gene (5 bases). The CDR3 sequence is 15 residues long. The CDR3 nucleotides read TGTGCCGGCAGTTTTACACGAGGGACCAAAAACATTCAGTACTTC. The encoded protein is CAGSFTRGTKNIQYF.

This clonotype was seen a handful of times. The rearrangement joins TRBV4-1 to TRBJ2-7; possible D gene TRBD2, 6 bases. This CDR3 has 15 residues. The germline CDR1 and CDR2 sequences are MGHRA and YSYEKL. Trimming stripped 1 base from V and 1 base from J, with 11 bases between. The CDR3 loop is CASSQGSGVSYEQYF. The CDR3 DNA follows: TGCGCCAGCAGCCAAGGCTCGGGAGTATCCTACGAGCAGTACTTC.

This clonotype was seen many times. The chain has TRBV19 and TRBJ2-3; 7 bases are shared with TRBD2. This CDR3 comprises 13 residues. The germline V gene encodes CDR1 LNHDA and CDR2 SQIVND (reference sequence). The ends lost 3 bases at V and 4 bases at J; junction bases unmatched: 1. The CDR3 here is CASSMSGADTQYF. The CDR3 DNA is TGTGCCAGTAGTATGAGCGGGGCAGATACGCAGTATTTT.

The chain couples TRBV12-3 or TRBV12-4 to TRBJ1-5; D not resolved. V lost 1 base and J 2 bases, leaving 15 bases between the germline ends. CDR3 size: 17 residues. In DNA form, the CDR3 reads TGTGCCAGCAGTTTAGATTCCGTCAGTCGCGGCAATCAGCCCCAGCATTTT. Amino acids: CASSLDSVSRGNQPQHF.

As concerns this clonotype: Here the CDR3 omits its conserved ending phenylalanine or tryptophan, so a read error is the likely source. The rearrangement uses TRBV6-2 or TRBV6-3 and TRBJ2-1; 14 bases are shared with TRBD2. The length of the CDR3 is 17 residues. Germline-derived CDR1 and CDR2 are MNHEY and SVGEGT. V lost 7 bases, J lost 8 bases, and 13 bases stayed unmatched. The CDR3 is CASTMGLAGAAWDEQFL. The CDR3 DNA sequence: TGTGCCAGCACCATGGGACTAGCGGGGGCTGCTTGGGATGAGCAGTTCCTC.

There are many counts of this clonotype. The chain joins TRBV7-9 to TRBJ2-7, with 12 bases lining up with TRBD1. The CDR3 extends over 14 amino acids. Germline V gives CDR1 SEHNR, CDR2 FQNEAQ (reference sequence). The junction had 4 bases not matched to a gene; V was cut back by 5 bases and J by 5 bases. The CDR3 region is CASSPGQGAHEQYF. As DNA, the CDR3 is TGTGCCAGCAGCCCGGGACAGGGGGCCCACGAGCAGTACTTC.

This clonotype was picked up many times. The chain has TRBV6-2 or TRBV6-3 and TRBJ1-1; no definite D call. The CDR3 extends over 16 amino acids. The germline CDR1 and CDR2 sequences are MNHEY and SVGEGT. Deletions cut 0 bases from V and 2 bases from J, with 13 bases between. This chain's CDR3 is CASSYSISRKNTEAFF. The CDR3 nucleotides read TGTGCCAGCAGTTACTCGATCAGCAGGAAAAACACTGAAGCTTTCTTT.

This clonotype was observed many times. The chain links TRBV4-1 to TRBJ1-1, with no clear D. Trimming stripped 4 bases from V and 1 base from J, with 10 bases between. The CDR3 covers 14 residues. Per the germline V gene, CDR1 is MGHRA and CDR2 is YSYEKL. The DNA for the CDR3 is TGCGCCAGCAGCCTACGCAACGCGAACACTGAAGCTTTCTTT. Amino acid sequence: CASSLRNANTEAFF.

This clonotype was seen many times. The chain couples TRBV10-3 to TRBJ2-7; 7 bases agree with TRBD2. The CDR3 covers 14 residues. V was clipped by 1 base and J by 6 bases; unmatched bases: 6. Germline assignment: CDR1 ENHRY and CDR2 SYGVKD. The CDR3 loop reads CAISELGTTIEQYF. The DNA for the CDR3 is TGTGCCATCAGTGAGTTGGGGACTACGATCGAGCAGTACTTC.